The sequence of this T cell receptor beta chain was determined in a study of blood T cell repertoires in COVID-19. Allocation to cohorts depended on clinical history reported by the participants. Germline assignment: CDR1 SGHRS and CDR2 YFSETQ. J lost 4 bases, V lost 6 bases, and 7 bases had no gene match. The CDR3 sequence is 14 residues long. As handled by the study authors: Counts of nucleated cells, estimated from reference gene primer amplification, were obtained. Sequencing used immunoSEQ multiplex PCR; TCRdb keeps in-frame clones, though not all of them. Clone size and the V and J calls come from that table; the DNA yielded D and trimming. The sample lists some 270,000 clones, roughly nine tenths occurring once.

This clonotype originated in a woman between 40 and 50 years old who had recovered from COVID-19. This rearrangement joins TRBV5-1 to TRBJ2-3; 8 bases line up with TRBD1. Input material: PBMCs or T cells enriched from blood (not recorded which). The CDR3 coding sequence is TGCGCCAGCAAAGCAGGGGGCGCTTCAGATACGCAGTATTTT. Amino acid sequence: CASKAGGASDTQYF.